This TCR beta chain was documented in a study of human T cells and chemical hapten exposure. Study-level background: Patch tests delivered 0.01% DPC to the upper back and were evaluated at 6 days. TCR yields per sample varied, mainly owing to small pooled library volume differences. Patients having alopecia areata, totalis or universalis were mostly female.

In the authors' methods: Sequenced samples showed a median of roughly 99,000 TCRs each, with counts running from approximately 21,000 to 630,000. Each CDR3 protein is one row after TCRdb ran MiXCR on the RACE reads. It is TCRdb's table, rather than the study itself, that gives the V and J calls and clone size. This repertoire shows under 300,000 distinct CDR3 sequences, about 9% found once; its top ten account for over 2%. As to time point: pre-sensitization, week 0. Treatment described: therapeutic diphenylcyclopropenone sensitization with weekly scalp DPC. V shed 11 bases and J shed 4 bases, with 15 bases lying between them. This CDR3 region has 13 residues. Germline V gene data show CDR1 as MNHEY and CDR2 as SVGEGT.

The sequence was collected from a middle-aged woman with alopecia areata. Some clones in this sample may be carry-over from other donors' samples. Sequenced here: whole blood, sampled in connection with sensitization to the hapten diphenylcyclopropenone (DPC). The J gene is TRBJ2-1, the V gene TRBV6-2 or TRBV6-3; a possible D gene is TRBD1 (7 bases). The CDR3: CAAAGTEYNEQFF. The CDR3 DNA reads as TGTGCCGCGGCGGGGACAGAGTACAATGAGCAGTTCTTC.